These 2 T cell receptor beta chains came from one sample sequenced in a study of shared clonotypes between healthy human individuals. Profiling relied on immunoSEQ multiplex PCR, and the TCRdb table lists in-frame clones only, not all of them. The repertoire consists of millions of clones, with approximately 94% occurring once and the leading ten covering 1.5% to 2%. The naive CD8 population came from CD45RO-negative cells selected for CCR7, without terminally differentiated effector memory CD45RA+ cells. Sequencing input: naive CD8+ T cells from PBMCs. The receptors derive from a man younger than 30 in good health. Some clones in this sample may be carry-over from other donors' samples.

The J gene is TRBJ2-7, the V gene TRBV10-2; a possible D gene is TRBD1 (5 bases). The germline V and J ends were trimmed by 6 bases and 7 bases, with 13 bases remaining between them. The CDR3 has 12 amino acids. The germline gives CDR1 WSHSY, CDR2 SAAADI. The CDR3 protein is CASSTGLSEQYF. DNA of the CDR3: TGCGCCAGCAGCACAGGCCTATCGGAGCAGTACTTC.

The V and J genes are TRBV6-1 and TRBJ2-7; TRBD2 is a possible D gene (6 bases). Trimming removed 2 bases from V and 4 bases from J, with 21 bases in between. CDR1 and CDR2 from the germline V gene are MNHNS and SASEGT. The CDR3 is 17 residues long. The CDR3 sequence: CASSELSVRGLPYEQYF. As DNA, the CDR3 is TGTGCCAGCAGTGAACTCTCAGTGCGGGGACTTCCTTACGAGCAGTACTTC.